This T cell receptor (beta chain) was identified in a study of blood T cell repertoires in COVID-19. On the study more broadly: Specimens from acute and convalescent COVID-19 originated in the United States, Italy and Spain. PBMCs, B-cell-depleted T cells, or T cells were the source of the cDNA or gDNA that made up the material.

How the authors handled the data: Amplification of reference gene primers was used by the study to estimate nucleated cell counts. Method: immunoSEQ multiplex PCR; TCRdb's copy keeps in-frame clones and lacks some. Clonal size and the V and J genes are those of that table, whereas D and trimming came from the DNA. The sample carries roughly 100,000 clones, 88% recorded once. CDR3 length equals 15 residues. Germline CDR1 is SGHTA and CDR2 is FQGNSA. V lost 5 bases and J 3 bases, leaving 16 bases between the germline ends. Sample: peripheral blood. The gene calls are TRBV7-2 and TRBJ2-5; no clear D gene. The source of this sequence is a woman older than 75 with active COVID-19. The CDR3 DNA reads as TGTGCCAGCAGCCTCCGCAGGCAGACGAAAGAGACCCAGTACTTC. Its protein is CASSLRRQTKETQYF.